This T cell receptor (beta chain) was recovered during a study of blood T cell repertoires in COVID-19. Study details: T cells, B-cell-depleted T cells, or PBMCs supplied cDNA or gDNA.

Germline values: CDR1 SEHNR, CDR2 FQNEAQ (reference sequence). CDR3 size: 14 residues. The ends lost 6 bases at V and 2 bases at J; junction bases unmatched: 7. As originally analysed: The assay estimated nucleated cells by amplifying reference gene primers. The repertoire was sequenced with immunoSEQ multiplex PCR; TCRdb's copy has only in-frame clones and lacks some. Clonal size and the V and J genes are those of that table, whereas D and trimming came from the DNA. The table shows some 64,000 clones, with approximately 90% occurring only once. Sequenced sample: peripheral blood. The V and J genes are TRBV7-9 and TRBJ2-7; TRBD1 matches at 7 bases. The clonotype originates from a man between 65 and 85 years old with acute or convalescent COVID-19. CDR3 nucleotides: TGTGCCAGCAGTTTTCTTGACAGGGCCTACGAGCAGTACTTC. This encodes CASSFLDRAYEQYF.